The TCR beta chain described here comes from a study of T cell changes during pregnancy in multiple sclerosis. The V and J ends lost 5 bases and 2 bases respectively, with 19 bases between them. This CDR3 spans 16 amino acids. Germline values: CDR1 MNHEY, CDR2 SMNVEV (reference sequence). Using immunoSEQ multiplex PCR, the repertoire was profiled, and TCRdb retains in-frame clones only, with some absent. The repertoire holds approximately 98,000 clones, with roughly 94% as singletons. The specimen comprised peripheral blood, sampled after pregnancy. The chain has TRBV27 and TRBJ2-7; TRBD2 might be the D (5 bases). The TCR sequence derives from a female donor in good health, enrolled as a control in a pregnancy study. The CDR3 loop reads CASSPHLRAGAYEQYF. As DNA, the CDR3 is TGTGCCAGCAGTCCACACCTGAGGGCAGGCGCCTACGAGCAGTACTTC.